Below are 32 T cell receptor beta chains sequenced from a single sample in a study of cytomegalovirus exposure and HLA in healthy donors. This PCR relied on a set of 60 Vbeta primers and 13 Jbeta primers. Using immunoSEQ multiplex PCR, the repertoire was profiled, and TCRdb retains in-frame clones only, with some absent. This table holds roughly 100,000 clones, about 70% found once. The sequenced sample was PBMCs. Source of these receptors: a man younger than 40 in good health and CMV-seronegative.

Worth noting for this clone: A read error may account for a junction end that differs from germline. CDR3 residues: CSSSLAPGGPPNTGELFF. CDR3 DNA: TGTTCCAGCAGCTTAGCCCCTGGGGGCCCACCGAACACCGGGGAGCTGTTTTTT. The chain joins TRBV7-9 to TRBJ2-2; D perhaps matches TRBD1 (6 bases). The CDR3 sequence is 18 residues long. Germline V gives CDR1 SEHNR, CDR2 FQNEAQ (reference sequence).

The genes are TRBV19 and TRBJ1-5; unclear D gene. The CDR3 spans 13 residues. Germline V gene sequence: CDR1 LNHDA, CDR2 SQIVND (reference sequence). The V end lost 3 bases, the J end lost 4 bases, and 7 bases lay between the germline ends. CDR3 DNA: TGTGCCAGTAGTATCCGGGTGAATCAGCCCCAGCATTTT. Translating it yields CASSIRVNQPQHF.

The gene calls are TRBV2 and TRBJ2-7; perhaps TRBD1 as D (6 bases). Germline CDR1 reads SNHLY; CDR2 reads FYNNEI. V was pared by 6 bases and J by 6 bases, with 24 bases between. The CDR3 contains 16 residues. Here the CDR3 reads CASSYSSRGFVAEQYF. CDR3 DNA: TGTGCCAGCAGCTATTCTTCCAGGGGATTTGTGGCCGAGCAGTACTTC.

DNA of the CDR3: TGTGCCAGCAGCCTAGGACAGGGGGACTACGAGCAGTACTTC. This encodes CASSLGQGDYEQYF. This sequence joins TRBV9 and TRBJ2-7; 10 nucleotides agree with TRBD1. This CDR3 has 14 residues. Per germline, CDR1 SGDLS and CDR2 YYNGEE. Germline trimming cut 4 bases from V and 3 bases from J; bases unmatched to any gene: 4.

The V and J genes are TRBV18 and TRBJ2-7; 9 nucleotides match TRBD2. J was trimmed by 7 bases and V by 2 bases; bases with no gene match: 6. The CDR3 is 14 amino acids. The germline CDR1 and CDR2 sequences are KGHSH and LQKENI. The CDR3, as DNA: TGTGCCAGCTCACCATTAGCGGGAGTGGGAGAGCAGTACTTC. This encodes CASSPLAGVGEQYF.

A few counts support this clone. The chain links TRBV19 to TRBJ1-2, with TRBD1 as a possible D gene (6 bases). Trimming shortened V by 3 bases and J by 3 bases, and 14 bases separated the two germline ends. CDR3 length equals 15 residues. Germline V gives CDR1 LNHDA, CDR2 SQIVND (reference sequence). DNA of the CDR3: TGTGCCAGTAGTATGGAAAGGGGGTCGGACTATGGCTACACCTTC. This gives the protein CASSMERGSDYGYTF.

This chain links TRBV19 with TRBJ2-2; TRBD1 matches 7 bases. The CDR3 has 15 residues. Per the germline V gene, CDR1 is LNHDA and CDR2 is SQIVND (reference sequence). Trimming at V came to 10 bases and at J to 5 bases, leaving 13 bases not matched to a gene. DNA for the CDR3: TGTGCCATGAATAGGCCGGGACAGTCAACCGGGGAGCTGTTTTTT. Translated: CAMNRPGQSTGELFF.

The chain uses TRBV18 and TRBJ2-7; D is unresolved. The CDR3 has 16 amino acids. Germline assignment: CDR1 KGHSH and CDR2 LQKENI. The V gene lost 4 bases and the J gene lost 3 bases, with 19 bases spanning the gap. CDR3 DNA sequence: TGTGCCAGCTCACGATCGGGTCCGCCCTATCTCTACGAGCAGTACTTC. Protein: CASSRSGPPYLYEQYF.

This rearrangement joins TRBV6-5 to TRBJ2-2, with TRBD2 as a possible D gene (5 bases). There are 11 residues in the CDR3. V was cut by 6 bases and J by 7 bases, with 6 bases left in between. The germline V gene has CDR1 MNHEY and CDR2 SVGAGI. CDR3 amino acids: CASSRGGELFF. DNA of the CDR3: TGTGCCAGCAGCCGGGGCGGGGAGCTGTTTTTT.

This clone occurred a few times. The CDR3 region has the DNA TGTGCCAGCAGCCAAGATTCAAGGACAGGGCAGTTCTTC. Residues: CASSQDSRTGQFF. J is TRBJ2-1 and V is TRBV14, with TRBD1 identical over 7 bases. CDR1 is SGHDN and CDR2 is FVKESK in the germline V gene. The CDR3 extends over 13 amino acids. V dropped 0 bases and J dropped 12; count of bases not matched to a gene: 5.

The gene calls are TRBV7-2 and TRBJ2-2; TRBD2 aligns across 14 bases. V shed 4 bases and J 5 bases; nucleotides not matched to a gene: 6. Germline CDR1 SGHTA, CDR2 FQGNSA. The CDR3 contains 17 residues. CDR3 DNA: TGTGCCAGCAGCTCGACTAGCGGGAGGGCCTGGACCGGGGAGCTGTTTTTT. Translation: CASSSTSGRAWTGELFF.

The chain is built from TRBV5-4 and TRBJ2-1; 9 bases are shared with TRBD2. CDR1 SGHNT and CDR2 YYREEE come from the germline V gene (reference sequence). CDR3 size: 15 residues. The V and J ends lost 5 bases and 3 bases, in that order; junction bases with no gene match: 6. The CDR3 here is CASRSGLANYNEQFF. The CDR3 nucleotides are TGTGCCAGCAGGAGTGGACTAGCGAACTACAATGAGCAGTTCTTC.

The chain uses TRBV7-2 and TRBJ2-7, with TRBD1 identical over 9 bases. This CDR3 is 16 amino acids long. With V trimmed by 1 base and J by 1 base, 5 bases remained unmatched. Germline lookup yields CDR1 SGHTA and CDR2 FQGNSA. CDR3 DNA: TGTGCCAGCAGCTTAGGTAGGGACAGGGCTTCCTACGAGCAGTACTTC. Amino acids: CASSLGRDRASYEQYF.

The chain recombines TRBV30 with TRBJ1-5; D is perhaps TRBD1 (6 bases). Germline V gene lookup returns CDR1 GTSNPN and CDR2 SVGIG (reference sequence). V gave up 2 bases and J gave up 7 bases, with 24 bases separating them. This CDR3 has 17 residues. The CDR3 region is CAWSLRGALTRDQPQHF. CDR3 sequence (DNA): TGTGCCTGGAGTTTGCGGGGGGCGCTTACCCGGGACCAGCCCCAGCATTTT.

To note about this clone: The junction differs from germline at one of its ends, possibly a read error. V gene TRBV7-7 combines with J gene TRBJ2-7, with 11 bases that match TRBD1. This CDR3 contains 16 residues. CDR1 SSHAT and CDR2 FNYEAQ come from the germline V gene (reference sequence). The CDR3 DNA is TGTGCTAGCAGCCCTATCGCCGGGACAGGGGGACACGAGCAGTACTTC. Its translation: CASSPIAGTGGHEQYF.

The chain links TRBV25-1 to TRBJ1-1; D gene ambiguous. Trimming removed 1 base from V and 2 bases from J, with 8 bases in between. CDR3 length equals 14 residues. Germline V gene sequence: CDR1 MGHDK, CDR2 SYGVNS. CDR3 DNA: TGTGCCAGCAGTGAATGGGGAGCAAACACTGAAGCTTTCTTT. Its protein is CASSEWGANTEAFF.

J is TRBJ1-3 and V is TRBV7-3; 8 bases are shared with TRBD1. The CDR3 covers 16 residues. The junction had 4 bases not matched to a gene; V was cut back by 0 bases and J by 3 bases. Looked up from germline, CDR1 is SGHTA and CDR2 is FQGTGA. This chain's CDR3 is CASSLTGQVGGNTIYF. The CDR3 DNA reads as TGTGCCAGCAGCTTAACGGGACAGGTTGGTGGAAACACCATATATTTT.

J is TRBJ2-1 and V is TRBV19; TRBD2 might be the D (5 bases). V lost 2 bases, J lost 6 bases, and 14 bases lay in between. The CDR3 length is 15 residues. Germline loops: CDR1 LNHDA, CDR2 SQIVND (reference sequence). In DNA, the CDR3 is TGTGCCAGTAGTATAAGGGCGGGTCAACTCAATGAGCAGTTCTTC. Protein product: CASSIRAGQLNEQFF.

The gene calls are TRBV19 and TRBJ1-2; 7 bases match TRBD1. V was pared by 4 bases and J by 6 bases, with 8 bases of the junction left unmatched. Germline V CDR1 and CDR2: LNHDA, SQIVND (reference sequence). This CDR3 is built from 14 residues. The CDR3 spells CASSTTGTRHGYTF. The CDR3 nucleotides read TGTGCCAGTAGTACGACAGGGACCAGGCATGGCTACACCTTC.

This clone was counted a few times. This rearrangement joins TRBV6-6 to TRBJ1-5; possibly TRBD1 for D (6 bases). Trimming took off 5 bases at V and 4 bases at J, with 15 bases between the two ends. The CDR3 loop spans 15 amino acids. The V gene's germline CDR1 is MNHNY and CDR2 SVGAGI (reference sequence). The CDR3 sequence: CASSGRGALNQPQHF. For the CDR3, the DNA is TGTGCCAGCAGTGGCCGGGGGGCGCTGAATCAGCCCCAGCATTTT.

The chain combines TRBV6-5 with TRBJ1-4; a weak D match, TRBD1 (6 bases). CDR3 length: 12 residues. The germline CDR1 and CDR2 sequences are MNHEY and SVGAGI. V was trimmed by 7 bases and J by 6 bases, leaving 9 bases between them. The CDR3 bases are TGTGCCAGCACCAGGGGTCATGAAAAACTGTTTTTT. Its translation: CASTRGHEKLFF.

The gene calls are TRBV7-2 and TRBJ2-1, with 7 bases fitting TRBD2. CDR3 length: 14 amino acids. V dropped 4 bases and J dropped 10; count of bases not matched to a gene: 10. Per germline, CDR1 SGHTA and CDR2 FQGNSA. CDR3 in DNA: TGTGCCAGCAGCTCGGGACTATCACACGTAGAGCAGTTCTTC. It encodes CASSSGLSHVEQFF.

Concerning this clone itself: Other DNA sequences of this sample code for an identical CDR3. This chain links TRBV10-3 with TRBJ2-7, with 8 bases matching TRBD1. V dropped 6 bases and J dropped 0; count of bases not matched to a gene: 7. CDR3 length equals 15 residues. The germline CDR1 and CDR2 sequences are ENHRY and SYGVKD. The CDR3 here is CAISAGTGSSYEQYF. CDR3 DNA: TGTGCCATCAGCGCCGGGACAGGAAGCTCCTACGAGCAGTACTTC.

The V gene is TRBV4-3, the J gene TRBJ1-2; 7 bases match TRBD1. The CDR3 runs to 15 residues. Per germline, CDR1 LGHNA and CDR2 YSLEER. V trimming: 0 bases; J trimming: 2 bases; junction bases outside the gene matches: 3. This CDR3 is CASSQEQGTNYGYTF. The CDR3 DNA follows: TGCGCCAGCAGCCAAGAACAGGGGACCAACTATGGCTACACCTTC.

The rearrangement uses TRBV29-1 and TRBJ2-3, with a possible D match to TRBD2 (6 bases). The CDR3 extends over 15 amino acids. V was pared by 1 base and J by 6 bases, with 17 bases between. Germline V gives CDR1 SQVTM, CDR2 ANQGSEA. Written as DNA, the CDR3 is TGCAGCGTTGAAGGGGGGACTCGCGATGGGGATACGCAGTATTTT. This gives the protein CSVEGGTRDGDTQYF.

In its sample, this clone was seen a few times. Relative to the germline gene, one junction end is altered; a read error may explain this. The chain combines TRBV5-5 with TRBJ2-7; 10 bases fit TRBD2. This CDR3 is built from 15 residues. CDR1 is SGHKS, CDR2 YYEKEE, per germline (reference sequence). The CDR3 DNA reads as TGTGCCAGCAGCTTAGGACTAGCGGACTCCTACGGGCAGTACTTC. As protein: CASSLGLADSYGQYF.

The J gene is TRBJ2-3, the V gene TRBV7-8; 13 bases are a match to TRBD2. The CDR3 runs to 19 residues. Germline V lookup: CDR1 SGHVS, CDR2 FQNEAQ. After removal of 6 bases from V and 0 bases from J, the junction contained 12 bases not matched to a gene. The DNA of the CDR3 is TGTGCCAGCAGTAGGGGGACTAGCGGGGAGCCGAGTAGCACAGATACGCAGTATTTT. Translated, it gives CASSRGTSGEPSSTDTQYF.

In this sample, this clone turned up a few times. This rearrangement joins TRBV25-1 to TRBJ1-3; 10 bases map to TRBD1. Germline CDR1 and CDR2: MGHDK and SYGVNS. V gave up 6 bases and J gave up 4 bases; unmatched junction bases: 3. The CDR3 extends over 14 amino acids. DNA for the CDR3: TGTGCCAGCAGCGGGACAGGGGAAGGAAACACCATATATTTT. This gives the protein CASSGTGEGNTIYF.

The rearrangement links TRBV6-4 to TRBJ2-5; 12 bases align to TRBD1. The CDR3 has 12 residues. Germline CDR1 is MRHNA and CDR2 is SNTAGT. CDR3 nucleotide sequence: TGTGGCCGGGACAGGGGGCTGGAGACCCAGTACTTC. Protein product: CGRDRGLETQYF.

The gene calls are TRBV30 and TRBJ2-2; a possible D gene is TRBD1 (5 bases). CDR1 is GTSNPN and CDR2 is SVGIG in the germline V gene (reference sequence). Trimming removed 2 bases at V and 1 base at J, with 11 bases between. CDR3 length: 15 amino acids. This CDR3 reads CAWSFKGLNTGELFF. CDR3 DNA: TGTGCCTGGAGTTTTAAGGGGCTGAACACCGGGGAGCTGTTTTTT.

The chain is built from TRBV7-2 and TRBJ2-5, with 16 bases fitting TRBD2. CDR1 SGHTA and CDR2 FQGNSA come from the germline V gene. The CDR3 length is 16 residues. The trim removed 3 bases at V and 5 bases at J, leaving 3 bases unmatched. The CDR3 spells CASSLGGLAGGETQYF. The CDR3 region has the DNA TGTGCCAGCAGCTTGGGGGGACTAGCGGGAGGGGAGACCCAGTACTTC.

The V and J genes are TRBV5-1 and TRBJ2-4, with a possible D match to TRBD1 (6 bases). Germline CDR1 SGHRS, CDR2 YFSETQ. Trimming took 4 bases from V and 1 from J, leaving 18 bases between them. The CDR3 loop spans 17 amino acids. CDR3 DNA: TGCGCCAGCAGCCACCGGACAGACCGGGCGGCCAAAAACATTCAGTACTTC. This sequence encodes CASSHRTDRAAKNIQYF.